This T cell receptor beta chain is drawn from a study of PD-1 blockade in classical Hodgkin lymphoma. Study-wide results and limits: The diversity seen at baseline in complete responders resembled that of newly diagnosed patients.

The CDR3 spans 18 residues. V dropped 3 bases and J dropped 3; count of bases not matched to a gene: 7. The germline gives CDR1 SGHTA, CDR2 FQGTGA. This clone was counted between two and nine times. The antigen is undetermined. No patient escaped relapse after autologous stem cell transplantation, and brentuximab vedotin exposure varied. This table comes from immunoSEQ multiplex PCR, and its TCRdb copy is limited to in-frame clones, with some not included. The data hold about 98,000 clones, with around nine tenths observed a single time. The chain links TRBV7-3 to TRBJ2-6, with 11 bases aligning to TRBD2. The TCR sequence derives from a human donor with classical Hodgkin lymphoma. The sequences come from peripheral blood mononuclear cells (PBMCs), collected at baseline. CDR3 protein: CASSLPSGRTSGANVLTF. Written as DNA, the CDR3 is TGTGCCAGCAGCTTGCCTAGCGGGAGGACCAGTGGGGCCAACGTCCTGACTTTC.